The 7 T cell receptor beta chains below were found in one sample sequenced in a study of Graves' ophthalmopathy and Graves' hyperthyroidism. For repertoire sequencing, the TCR beta CDR3 regions were amplified from RNA transcripts. HTBI primers served in a first-round RT-PCR, which a second-round multiplex PCR followed. Each CDR3 protein is one row after TCRdb ran MiXCR on the multiplex PCR reads. Altogether hundreds of thousands of distinct CDR3 sequences are present, about 41% being singletons, with the ten largest covering more than 2.5%. The sample taken for sequencing was peripheral blood. The receptor set was obtained from an adult man with Graves' ophthalmopathy.

As for this clonotype: A read error may account for a junction end that differs from germline. The chain employs TRBV5-1 and TRBJ1-2, with 7 bases that match TRBD1. This CDR3 comprises 15 residues. Looked up from germline, CDR1 is SGHRS and CDR2 is YFSETQ. CDR3: CASSPGQVRHYGYTF. As DNA, the CDR3 is TGCGCCAGCAGCCCCGGACAGGTTAGGCACTATGGCTACACTTTC.

This sequence joins TRBV30 and TRBJ1-4, with D uncertain. CDR3 size: 12 residues. With 2 bases removed from V and 8 bases from J, the gap between germline ends came to 9 bases. Germline V lookup: CDR1 GTSNPN, CDR2 SVGIG (reference sequence). Here the CDR3 DNA reads TGTGCCTGGAGTCCGACGGGGGAAAAACTGTTTTTT. It specifies CAWSPTGEKLFF.

J is TRBJ1-3 and V is TRBV5-5; 11 positions agree with TRBD1. The CDR3 extends over 14 amino acids. The V segment lost 4 bases and the J segment 7 bases; nucleotides outside the gene matches: 4. Germline V gene data show CDR1 as SGHKS and CDR2 as YYEKEE (reference sequence). The CDR3 DNA is TGTGCCAGCAGCACTGGACAGGGGGCGAACACCATATATTTT. It yields the protein CASSTGQGANTIYF.

The chain has TRBV10-3 and TRBJ1-6, with TRBD1 matching 8 bases. CDR3 length equals 13 residues. Germline CDR1 and CDR2: ENHRY and SYGVKD. Trimming removed 3 bases from V and 17 bases from J; junction bases left unmatched: 9. CDR3 amino acids: CAISDRTGTGIHF. The CDR3, as DNA: TGTGCCATCAGTGACCGAACAGGGACAGGCATCCACTTT.

Comments on this clonotype: A much larger clone lies one base from this, so it may be a read error. This chain uses TRBV2 with TRBJ1-5, with a tentative D call TRBD1 (5 bases). Germline CDR1 is SNHLY and CDR2 is FYNNEI. The CDR3 sequence is 15 residues long. The CDR3 DNA sequence: TGTGCCAGCACCAGACAGCCTGAGGGCAATCAGCCCCCGCATTTT. Amino acid sequence: CASTRQPEGNQPPHF.

This clonotype occurred many times. V and J are TRBV12-3 or TRBV12-4 and TRBJ2-7; TRBD2 aligns across 10 bases. This CDR3 is built from 15 residues. V dropped 3 bases and J dropped 4; count of bases not matched to a gene: 6. CDR3 sequence (DNA): TGTGCCAGCAGTTTGGTTTCTAGCGGGAGTTACGAGCAGTACTTC. This encodes CASSLVSSGSYEQYF.

The J gene is TRBJ1-5, the V gene TRBV4-3; tentative D call: TRBD1 (5 bases). V lost 0 bases and J 5 bases, leaving 17 bases between the germline ends. This CDR3 has 17 residues. The germline V gene encodes CDR1 LGHNA and CDR2 YSLEER. CDR3 DNA: TGCGCCAGCAGCCAAGATTGGGGCAGGGTCGGTGATCAGCCCCAGCATTTT. It yields the protein CASSQDWGRVGDQPQHF.